This T cell receptor beta chain emerged from a study of PD-1 blockade in classical Hodgkin lymphoma. The wider study: Intravenous nivolumab at 3 mg/kg was given to patients every 2 weeks.

Study results and limitations: Newly diagnosed and completely responding patients shared comparable baseline diversity. Individuals initiating nivolumab under 1 year after ASCT were excluded.

A remark on this clone: What it recognizes is unknown.

Each of the patients experienced relapse following autologous stem cell transplantation, and their brentuximab vedotin exposure differed. When best responses were assessed, they were complete response, partial response or progressive disease. TCRdb's copy holds only in-frame clones and misses some; the assay was immunoSEQ multiplex PCR. The repertoire holds 20,000 to 25,000 clones, with 71% as singletons. V lost 8 bases and J 4 bases, leaving 12 bases between the germline ends. The CDR3 sequence is 13 residues long. The germline V gene encodes CDR1 MDHEN and CDR2 SYDVKM. Sample: peripheral blood mononuclear cells (PBMCs), taken at baseline. The chain couples TRBV28 to TRBJ1-3; D not certain. This TCR was recovered from a human donor with classical Hodgkin lymphoma. The CDR3 nucleotides are TGTGCCAGCGGGCAGATTTTAGGAAACACCATATATTTT. Its translation: CASGQILGNTIYF.